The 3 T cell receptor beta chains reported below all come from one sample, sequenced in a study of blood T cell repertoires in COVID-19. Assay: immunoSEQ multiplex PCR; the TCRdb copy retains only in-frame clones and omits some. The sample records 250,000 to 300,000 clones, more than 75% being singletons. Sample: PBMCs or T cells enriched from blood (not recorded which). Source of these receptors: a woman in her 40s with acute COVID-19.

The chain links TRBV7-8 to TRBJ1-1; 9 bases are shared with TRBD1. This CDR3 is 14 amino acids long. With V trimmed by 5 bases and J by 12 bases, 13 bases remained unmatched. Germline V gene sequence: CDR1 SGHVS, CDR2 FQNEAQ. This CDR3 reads CASSISPGQGRSFF. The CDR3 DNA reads TGTGCCAGCAGCATAAGCCCGGGACAGGGACGATCTTTCTTT.

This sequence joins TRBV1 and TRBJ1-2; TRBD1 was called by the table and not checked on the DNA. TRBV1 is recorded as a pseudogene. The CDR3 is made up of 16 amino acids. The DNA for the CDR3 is TGCACCAGCAGCCAAACTCCGGGACAGGCCAGAGGGGGCTACACCTTC. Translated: CTSSQTPGQARGGYTF.

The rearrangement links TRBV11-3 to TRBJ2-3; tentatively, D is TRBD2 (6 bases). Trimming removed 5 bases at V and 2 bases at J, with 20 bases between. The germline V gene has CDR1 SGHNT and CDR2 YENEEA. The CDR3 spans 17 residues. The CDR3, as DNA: TGTGCCAGCAGCCCCAGGCGGGGAGAGCGGACCACAGATACGCAGTATTTT. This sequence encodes CASSPRRGERTTDTQYF.